This TCR beta chain came from a study of T cell responses to AZD1222 COVID-19 vaccine. Study-wide points: The study reported that nearly half of spike-specific TCRs target unmutated variant regions. Only five or six AZD1222 recipients were seropositive at baseline. Increases in Spike-specific TCR breadth and depth were seen after two AZD1222 doses. Repertoires were obtained solely post-peak T cell response.

Comments on this clone: What it binds is unknown.

Sequencing was performed with immunoSEQ multiplex PCR; in TCRdb, only in-frame clones are kept and a portion is missing. In the table there are approximately 73,000 clones, 65% to 85% of which are singletons. Sequences were derived from peripheral blood, sampled on day 0 of AZD1222 vaccination. This sequence originates from an adult in good health.

The CDR3 DNA reads as TGTGCCTGGAGACGAACGGGGAATGAGCAGTTCTTC. It specifies CAWRRTGNEQFF. V usage is TRBV30 and J usage is TRBJ2-1; D is possibly TRBD2 (5 bases). Trimming stripped 3 bases from V and 7 bases from J, with 10 bases between. CDR1 GTSNPN and CDR2 SVGIG come from the germline V gene (reference sequence). This CDR3 spans 12 amino acids.